This T cell receptor beta chain was identified during a study of blood T cell repertoires in COVID-19. TCRdb's table, derived via immunoSEQ multiplex PCR, lists solely in-frame clones and lacks some. The sample gives approximately 97,000 clones, around four fifths of which show up once; 4% to 5.5% is in the top ten. Germline V gene data show CDR1 as SQVTM and CDR2 as ANQGSEA. This CDR3 has 11 residues. The ends lost 5 bases at V and 13 bases at J; junction bases unmatched: 10. The rearrangement uses TRBV29-1 and TRBJ2-5; 7 nucleotides match TRBD1. Sequencing was carried out using peripheral blood. The source of this sequence is a human donor in a cohort sampled during active COVID-19. The CDR3: CSVTDPGQTYF. As DNA, the CDR3 is TGCAGCGTTACCGACCCGGGACAGACGTACTTC.